Below, 21 T cell receptor beta chains from the same sample are listed, as sequenced in a study of cytomegalovirus exposure and HLA in healthy donors. The PCR made use of 60 Vbeta and 13 Jbeta primers. Repertoires were generated with immunoSEQ multiplex PCR, while TCRdb's copy carries only in-frame clones and drops some. The data contain about 160,000 clones, 70% to 80% of them singletons. The specimen was PBMCs. Source of these receptors: a man in his forties or fifties in good health and CMV-seropositive.

The chain carries TRBV30 and TRBJ2-3, with D possibly TRBD2 on 5 matching bases. This CDR3 contains 13 residues. V was pared by 2 bases and J by 6 bases, with 12 bases between. Germline values: CDR1 GTSNPN, CDR2 SVGIG (reference sequence). CDR3 nucleotides: TGTGCCTGGAGTCAACGGGAAAGGGATACGCAGTATTTT. Encoded protein: CAWSQRERDTQYF.

This chain uses TRBV5-4 with TRBJ1-2; D not certain. V was pared by 2 bases and J by 8 bases, with 10 bases between. CDR1 is SGHNT, CDR2 YYREEE, per germline (reference sequence). CDR3 size: 12 residues. The CDR3 region has the DNA TGTGCCAGCAGCTTATCCAATTCAGGCTACACCTTC. It yields the protein CASSLSNSGYTF. Drawing the rest from reference TRBV5-4 and TRBJ1-2, the complete variable domain is ETGVTQSPTHLIKTRGQQVTLRCSSQSGHNTVSWYQQALGQGPQFIFQYYREEENGRGNFPPRFSGLQFPNYSSELNVNALELDDSALYLCASSLSNSGYTFGSGTRLTVV.

The CDR3 protein is CAISGGQYGYTF. The CDR3 coding sequence is TGTGCCATCAGTGGAGGACAGTATGGCTACACCTTC. V gene TRBV10-3 combines with J gene TRBJ1-2, with a tentative D call TRBD1 (6 bases). This CDR3 has 12 residues. Germline-derived CDR1 and CDR2 are ENHRY and SYGVKD. Trimming left V 4 bases short and J 5 bases short, with 8 bases between.

Here the CDR3 reads CASSVGGSGLRSTDTQYF. In DNA, the CDR3 is TGTGCCAGCAGCGTAGGGGGTAGCGGGTTACGTAGCACAGATACGCAGTATTTT. The rearrangement joins TRBV9 to TRBJ2-3; 7 bases map to TRBD2. CDR3 length: 18 amino acids. V shed 0 bases, J shed 0 bases, and the junction held 10 bases outside the gene matches. The V gene's germline CDR1 is SGDLS and CDR2 YYNGEE.

V is TRBV9 and J is TRBJ2-1; TRBD2 agrees at 11 bases. The CDR3 has 15 residues. J lost 3 bases, V lost 2 bases, and 1 base had no gene match. Germline V gene data show CDR1 as SGDLS and CDR2 as YYNGEE. DNA of the CDR3: TGTGCCAGCAGCGTCCTAGCGGGGGGCTACAATGAGCAGTTCTTC. Protein product: CASSVLAGGYNEQFF.

The gene calls are TRBV11-2 and TRBJ2-5, with 9 bases matching TRBD2. The CDR3 length is 16 residues. J gave up 1 base and V 2 bases, and 5 bases lay outside the gene matches. The V gene's germline CDR1 is SGHAT and CDR2 FQNNGV. The CDR3 nucleotides read TGTGCCAGCAGCTTAAGGTTAGCGGGGGCCCAAGAGACCCAGTACTTC. Its protein product is CASSLRLAGAQETQYF. The variable domain in full, with the rest retrieved from reference TRBV11-2 and TRBJ2-5, is EAGVAQSPRYKIIEKRQSVAFWCNPISGHATLYWYQQILGQGPKLLIQFQNNGVVDDSQLPKDRFSAERLKGVDSTLKIQPAKLEDSAVYLCASSLRLAGAQETQYFGPGTRLLVL.

As to this clone: The same CDR3 also results from other DNA sequences found in this sample. The chain has TRBV18 and TRBJ1-1; unclear D gene. The CDR3 length is 13 residues. Trimming took 3 bases from V and 3 from J, leaving 8 bases between them. Germline V lookup: CDR1 KGHSH, CDR2 LQKENI. The CDR3 loop is CASSPGQDTEAFF. The CDR3 DNA reads as TGTGCCAGCTCACCTGGGCAGGACACTGAAGCTTTCTTT. The full variable domain, completed using reference TRBV18 and TRBJ1-1, is NAGVMQNPRHLVRRRGQEARLRCSPMKGHSHVYWYRQLPEEGLKFMVYLQKENIIDESGMPKERFSAEFPKEGPSILRIQQVVRGDSAAYFCASSPGQDTEAFFGQGTRLTVV.

Remarks on this clone: The sample carries other DNA sequences with the same CDR3. This chain connects TRBV9 to TRBJ2-7; 9 bases match TRBD2. This CDR3 contains 15 residues. The V gene's germline CDR1 is SGDLS and CDR2 YYNGEE. The trim removed 2 bases at V and 2 bases at J, leaving 5 bases unmatched. The CDR3 DNA is TGTGCCAGCAGCGTGGGTAGCGGGGGTCCCTACGAGCAGTACTTC. Translation: CASSVGSGGPYEQYF. The full variable domain, its missing parts supplied by reference TRBV9 and TRBJ2-7, is DSGVTQTPKHLITATGQRVTLRCSPRSGDLSVYWYQQSLDQGLQFLIQYYNGEERAKGNILERFSAQQFPDLHSELNLSSLELGDSALYFCASSVGSGGPYEQYFGPGTRLTVT.

This chain joins TRBV10-3 and TRBJ1-2, with a possible D match to TRBD1 (6 bases). V gave up 10 bases and J gave up 0 bases, with 15 bases separating them. The germline gives CDR1 ENHRY, CDR2 SYGVKD. This CDR3 has 14 amino acids. CDR3 amino acids: CATTKQGSNYGYTF. The CDR3 DNA sequence: TGTGCCACTACGAAACAGGGCTCTAACTATGGCTACACCTTC.

The chain uses TRBV6-5 and TRBJ2-3; D is perhaps TRBD1 (5 bases). CDR3 length equals 14 residues. In germline, CDR1 is MNHEY, CDR2 SVGAGI. Trimming pared 6 bases from V and 0 bases from J, leaving 10 bases between. The CDR3 nucleotides are TGTGCCAGCAGCGTAGACAGAAGCACAGATACGCAGTATTTT. It translates to CASSVDRSTDTQYF.

The chain recombines TRBV7-9 with TRBJ2-3; D not certain. Trimming stripped 5 bases from V and 5 bases from J, with 17 bases between. CDR1 is SEHNR, CDR2 FQNEAQ, per germline (reference sequence). CDR3 length: 15 amino acids. The CDR3 bases are TGTGCCAGCAGCCCCCACTCCCTAATTGGAGATACGCAGTATTTT. Translating gives CASSPHSLIGDTQYF.

The genes are TRBV5-8 and TRBJ1-1; TRBD1 aligns across 10 bases. Looked up from germline, CDR1 is SGHTS and CDR2 is YDEGEE. The trim removed 4 bases at V and 5 bases at J, leaving 2 bases unmatched. CDR3 length equals 13 residues. CDR3 coding DNA: TGTGCCAGCAGCCGGACAGGGGGTACTGAAGCTTTCTTT. It is translated as CASSRTGGTEAFF.

This chain's CDR3 is CASSNAGDISYEQYF. The CDR3 DNA is TGTGCCAGCAGCAATGCAGGGGACATTTCCTACGAGCAGTACTTC. V gene TRBV7-2 combines with J gene TRBJ2-7, with a tentative D call TRBD1 (6 bases). The germline gives CDR1 SGHTA, CDR2 FQGNSA. Trimming shortened V by 5 bases and J by 1 base, and 15 bases separated the two germline ends. This CDR3 spans 15 amino acids.

V and J are TRBV28 and TRBJ2-5; D is uncertain. The DNA end favors TRBJ2-7, so the J call may be wrong. The CDR3 sequence is 10 residues long. Germline V gives CDR1 MDHEN, CDR2 SYDVKM. CDR3 sequence: CASSLCEQYF. CDR3 in DNA: TGTGCCAGCAGTTTGTGCGAGCAGTACTTC.

The rearrangement uses TRBV4-1 and TRBJ2-3; 12 bases are shared with TRBD2. The CDR3 totals 18 residues. Looked up from germline, CDR1 is MGHRA and CDR2 is YSYEKL. V lost 2 bases to trimming and J lost 0 bases; unmatched junction nucleotides: 6. The CDR3 is CASSQRVLAGGSTDTQYF. CDR3 nucleotide sequence: TGCGCCAGCAGCCAAAGGGTACTAGCGGGGGGAAGCACAGATACGCAGTATTTT.

The chain uses TRBV9 and TRBJ2-1; tentative D call: TRBD2 (5 bases). The CDR3 runs 11 residues. Germline CDR1 and CDR2: SGDLS and YYNGEE. The V gene lost 6 bases and the J gene lost 7 bases, with 8 bases spanning the gap. CDR3 DNA sequence: TGTGCCAGCAAGGGAGAGAATGAGCAGTTCTTC. It is translated as CASKGENEQFF.

This chain joins TRBV19 and TRBJ2-5, with D maybe TRBD2 (5 bases). The CDR3 sequence is 15 residues long. CDR1 is LNHDA and CDR2 is SQIVND in the germline V gene (reference sequence). Trimming pared 6 bases from V and 5 bases from J, leaving 19 bases between. Here the CDR3 reads CASSISGSGFETQYF. The CDR3 DNA reads TGTGCCAGTAGCATCTCGGGGTCGGGGTTCGAGACCCAGTACTTC.

The gene calls are TRBV10-3 and TRBJ1-1, with D hard to call. This CDR3 comprises 15 residues. Germline CDR1 reads ENHRY; CDR2 reads SYGVKD. The V and J ends lost 4 bases and 1 base respectively, with 13 bases between them. Here the CDR3 reads CAISGQALRNTEAFF. The CDR3 DNA follows: TGTGCCATCAGTGGGCAGGCTCTTCGGAACACTGAAGCTTTCTTT.

V usage is TRBV14 and J usage is TRBJ1-4; TRBD1 matches at 12 bases. This CDR3 spans 19 amino acids. With 1 base clipped from V and 1 base from J, the junction kept 7 bases outside the gene matches. CDR1 is SGHDN, CDR2 FVKESK, per germline. CDR3 sequence: CASSQGYRDRGLTNEKLFF. The CDR3 DNA sequence: TGTGCCAGCAGCCAAGGCTACCGGGACAGGGGGCTAACTAATGAAAAACTGTTTTTT.

The chain carries TRBV5-1 and TRBJ1-2; TRBD1 agrees at 9 bases. Germline CDR1 and CDR2: SGHRS and YFSETQ. The CDR3 spans 16 residues. Trimming cost V 0 bases and J 2 bases; bases outside gene matches: 5. The CDR3 spells CASSLASTGGNYGYTF. In nucleotides, the CDR3 is TGCGCCAGCAGCTTGGCTTCGACAGGGGGGAACTATGGCTACACCTTC.

The J gene is TRBJ1-1, the V gene TRBV29-1; maybe TRBD1 (5 bases). Trimming shortened V by 4 bases and J by 3 bases, and 9 bases separated the two germline ends. CDR1 and CDR2 (germline): SQVTM, ANQGSEA. CDR3 size: 12 residues. The CDR3 sequence is CSVGQLDTEAFF. As DNA, the CDR3 is TGCAGCGTTGGACAGTTAGACACTGAAGCTTTCTTT.